This T cell receptor beta chain was sequenced during a study of T-cell memory formation after mild COVID-19 (dated by TCRdb to the early 2020s). Some background on the complete study: TCR sequence clusters from the two donors were found to be largely donor specific. In a couple of donors, T-cell clones that expanded and contracted after mild COVID-19 were tracked by sequencing TCRalpha and TCRbeta repertoires over time. The cohort comprised two young, previously healthy adult volunteers, one female and one male.

Data came from an Illumina NovaSeq 6000. TCRalpha and TCRbeta cDNA libraries were built by 5'RACE with constant-segment primers, adding sample barcodes and unique molecular identifiers. RNA was extracted from every sample with Trizol reagent. Library amplification was performed in two PCR steps, and a second sample barcode and Illumina TruSeq adapters were introduced in the second step. Libraries were sequenced on an Illumina NovaSeq with 2 x 150 bp paired-end reads. On the study's bioinformatics: Reads were demultiplexed and collapsed into UMI-guided consensus sequences with migec v1.2.7. Using mixcr v2.1.11, UMI consensuses were aligned to TRA and TRB V and J templates and then assembled into clonotypes. Clonotypes were classified as expanded or contracted when called significant by both edgeR and NoisET, with noise models trained on biological replicates. For edgeR calls, the thresholds were a false discovery rate-adjusted p below 0.01 and a log2 fold-change of 1. PCA with hierarchical clustering of max-normalized trajectories of the 1000 most abundant clonotypes was used as exploratory dynamics analysis. Separately sequenced CD4+ and CD8+ repertoires were used to assign a CD4 or CD8 phenotype to each responding clone. Through fastp at Q25 and MiXCR, TCRdb rebuilt clones from the public reads, retaining in-frame beta chains. Entries are consolidated by CDR3 protein sequence, retaining the most common genes and DNA. The V and J calls, along with clone size, are taken from TCRdb and not from the paper's own processing. In all, the sample holds 450,000 or so distinct CDR3 sequences, and 20% of those were seen once. The ten largest clonotypes hold approximately 8.4% of the sample.

Results the study describes overall, beyond this receptor: The study covered only a couple of mild cases, and larger cohorts including severe cases with pre-infection samples were considered necessary. Balanced CD4/CD8 phenotypes were observed for clones contracting from day 15 to 85, whereas a bias towards CD4+ was observed for a second wave of clones expanding from day 15 to 37. Some responding clones were detected in pre-infection memory, which suggested that pre-existing cross-reactive memory T cells had joined the SARS-CoV-2 response. SARS-CoV-2 specificity of the second-wave clones peaking on day 37 was not confirmed. Contracting CD4+ clones were found mainly in CM and EM memory subsets, while CD8+ clones were enriched in EMRA.

As concerns this clonotype: Its antigen remains unidentified. Within one base of it there is no much larger clone, and no base qualities were kept.

PBMCs were isolated by Ficoll-Paque density gradient centrifugation. The sequenced sample consisted of PBMCs or a T cell subset sorted from them (not recorded which). This clonotype was obtained from an adult woman who had mild COVID-19 (a few samples of this study predate the infection). The sample titles of this study are shuffled in the database, so cell type and time point are left out; the donor was told from shared clones.

The CDR3 region reads CAWALPRLEEKLFF. DNA sequence: TGTGCCTGGGCGCTTCCGAGACTCGAGGAAAAACTGTTTTTT. The V gene is TRBV30 and the J gene is TRBJ1-4, with the D segment identity uncertain. The CDR3 sequence holds 14 residues, the cysteine and phenylalanine included. Just CDR3 DNA is preserved here, 42 bases in frame from base 1. Deletion took 5 bases off V and 8 bases off J, with a span of 18 bases between the germline ends. The germline V gene (reference sequence) yields GTSNPN for CDR1 and SVGIG for CDR2. The reference TRBV30 and TRBJ1-4 proteins fill in what lies around the CDR3, so the full variable domain reads SQTIHQWPATLVQPVGSPLSLECTVEGTSNPNLYWYRQAAGRGLQLLFYSVGIGQISSEVPQNLSASRPQDRQFILSSKKLLLSDSGFYLCAWALPRLEEKLFFGSGTQLSVL.